This TCR beta chain emerged from a study of control samples from healthy donors and cancer patients. The protocol was immunoSEQ multiplex PCR, while the TCRdb copy is restricted to in-frame clones and leaves out a portion. Of around 70,000 clones listed, 83% are singletons. With V trimmed by 10 bases and J by 2 bases, 6 bases remained unmatched. Germline V lookup: CDR1 MDHEN, CDR2 SYDVKM. The CDR3 runs 14 residues. The sequenced sample was blood. This sequence was found in a man aged 55 to 70 in good health. The V call is TRBV28, the J call TRBJ2-2, with 8 bases matching TRBD1. DNA for the CDR3: TGTGCCACCTTAGACAGGGGTAACACCGGGGAGCTGTTTTTT. This encodes CATLDRGNTGELFF. Supplemented by reference TRBV28 and TRBJ2-2, the full variable domain reads DVKVTQSSRYLVKRTGEKVFLECVQDMDHENMFWYRQDPGLGLRLIYFSYDVKMKEKGDIPEGYSVSREKKERFSLILESASTNQTSMYLCATLDRGNTGELFFGEGSRLTVL.